The rows below give T cell receptor beta chains drawn from one sample of a study of blood T cell repertoires in COVID-19. TCRdb keeps only in-frame clones here, not all; method: immunoSEQ multiplex PCR. Among approximately 150,000 clones, under 95% were seen once, and the ten largest hold roughly 5%. Sequences were obtained from peripheral blood. The receptors were gathered from a man aged 18 to 30 with COVID-19, enrolled during active disease. Each CDR3 is given with its conserved first and last residue. Each record gives: D gene, clone size, J gene, V gene, CDR3 DNA, CDR3 protein. A D gene is named only where the DNA matches it firmly. Not all rows give a size; the values are once, few, many and, for expanded clones, a class.

- | - | TRBJ1-1 | TRBV6-5 | TGTGCCAGCAGTTACTCGAACAGGTTCACTGAAGCTTTCTTT | CASSYSNRFTEAFF
- | - | TRBJ2-2 | TRBV11-3 | TGTGCCAGCAGCTTAGACGGCGGGATAGCCGGGGAGCTGTTTTTT | CASSLDGGIAGELFF
TRBD2 | - | TRBJ2-7 | TRBV18 | TGTGCCAGCTCACCACCGAGCGGGAGCCTCTACGAGCAGTACTTC | CASSPPSGSLYEQYF
TRBD1 | - | TRBJ2-3 | TRBV5-1 | TGCGCCAGCAGCCCCGGGACAGGGGGGACAGATACGCAGTATTTT | CASSPGTGGTDTQYF
TRBD1 | - | TRBJ2-2 | TRBV2 | TGTGCCAGCAGTGGGCCGGACAGGGCCACCGGGGAGCTGTTTTTT | CASSGPDRATGELFF
TRBD1 | - | TRBJ1-2 | TRBV15 | TGTGCCACCAGCAGAGATGTCGGGACAGGGGGCTTAATCTATGGCTACACCTTC | CATSRDVGTGGLIYGYTF
- | once | TRBJ2-2 | TRBV11-2 | TGTGCCAGCAGCTTAGCTCCAGGAAAGGCGAACACCGGGGAGCTGTTTTTT | CASSLAPGKANTGELFF
TRBD2 | - | TRBJ2-3 | TRBV27 | TGTGCCAGCAGTTTATTTGCGACTAGCGGGAGCACAGATACGCAGTATTTT | CASSLFATSGSTDTQYF
TRBD2 | - | TRBJ2-5 | TRBV7-3 | TGTGCCAGCAGCTCCTCTAGCGGGAGTTTGGAGACCCAGTACTTC | CASSSSSGSLETQYF
TRBD1 | - | TRBJ2-2 | TRBV30 | TGTGCCTGGAGTGTAGGACAGGGTGGCACCGGGGAGCTGTTTTTT | CAWSVGQGGTGELFF
TRBD2 | - | TRBJ2-3 | TRBV10-2 | TGCGCCAGCTGTAGCGGGACCACAGATACGCAGTATTTT | CASCSGTTDTQYF
- | few | TRBJ2-3 | TRBV5-1 | TGCGCCAGCAGCTTGGAGCCGGGGGGCGCGGGAGATACGCAGTATTTT | CASSLEPGGAGDTQYF
- | - | TRBJ2-1 | TRBV28 | TGTGCCAGCAGTTTAAAACAGGACAATGAGCAGTTCTTC | CASSLKQDNEQFF
- | - | TRBJ1-2 | TRBV28 | TGTGCCAGCACCCCCCTTTGGGGCAGCTTCGGCTACACCTTC | CASTPLWGSFGYTF
TRBD1 | - | TRBJ1-4 | TRBV19 | TGTGCCACTCTGGGCAGAGGGGGCCTCTCAGAAAAACTGTTTTTT | CATLGRGGLSEKLFF
TRBD2 | - | TRBJ2-2 | TRBV28 | TGTGCCAGCAGTTCGTGGTTCCGGAGTCCGGGAGGGCCTGACACCGGGGAGCTGTTTTTT | CASSSWFRSPGGPDTGELFF
- | - | TRBJ1-1 | TRBV11-1 | TGTGCCAGCAGCTTAGGCCCTCAATTATTGAGCACTGAAGCTTTCTTT | CASSLGPQLLSTEAFF
TRBD2 | once | TRBJ2-3 | TRBV7-9 | TGTGCCAGCAGCCGAGGCGGGGGGTACAGAGAAGATACGCAGTATTTT | CASSRGGGYREDTQYF
TRBD1 | - | TRBJ2-1 | TRBV20-1 | TGCAGTGCTAGTGGCGCCCCGGACAGGGAGATGGTCAATGAGCAGTTCTTC | CSASGAPDREMVNEQFF
- | - | TRBJ2-3 | TRBV5-6 | TGTGCCAGCAGCTTGGTACGGTTTGGAGATACGCAGTATTTT | CASSLVRFGDTQYF
- | once | TRBJ1-6 | TRBV9 | TGTGCCAGCAGCGTAGTTGAGGCGGGTTCACCCCTCCACTTT | CASSVVEAGSPLHF
TRBD2 | - | TRBJ2-1 | TRBV10-1 | TGCGCCACCTTCTCCGGGACTAGCGGGAGAGTTTCCTACAATGAGCAGTTCTTC | CATFSGTSGRVSYNEQFF
- | once | TRBJ2-3 | TRBV7-9 | TGTGCCAGCAATCCAATCGCAGACTCTAGCACAGATACGCAGTATTTT | CASNPIADSSTDTQYF
- | - | TRBJ2-1 | TRBV28 | TGTGCCAGCAGCGAACTACCCGGCGGGGCTCGCCCCTACAATGAGCAGTTCTTC | CASSELPGGARPYNEQFF
- | - | TRBJ2-5 | TRBV28 | TGTGCCAGCAGTTTGTTACAGCAAGAGACCCAGTACTTC | CASSLLQQETQYF
TRBD1 | - | TRBJ1-1 | TRBV9 | TGTGCCAGCAGCGTCCGGACAGGGCGAGGCGCTGAAGCTTTCTTT | CASSVRTGRGAEAFF
- | - | TRBJ2-5 | TRBV25-1 | TGTGCCAGCAGTGAATATGCGGGATTCCGTCTGTACTTC | CASSEYAGFRLYF
TRBD2 | - | TRBJ2-1 | TRBV6-5 | TGTGCCAACTCTGGACTAGCGCGGCATGAGCAGTTCTTC | CANSGLARHEQFF
- | - | TRBJ2-7 | TRBV28 | TGTGCCAGCAGTTTCGGGGCGGGACAGACTATCCCCTACGAGCAGTACTTC | CASSFGAGQTIPYEQYF
TRBD2 | - | TRBJ2-1 | TRBV9 | TGTGCCAGCAGCGTTAGCGGGGTCTCCTACAATGAGCAGTTCTTC | CASSVSGVSYNEQFF
TRBD2 | - | TRBJ2-3 | TRBV7-9 | TGTGCCAGCAGCCTATCTAGCGGGGACGATACGCAGTATTTT | CASSLSSGDDTQYF
TRBD1 | - | TRBJ1-1 | TRBV18 | TGTGCCAGCTCACCACGGGGACAGGGGACTACTGAAGCTTTCTTT | CASSPRGQGTTEAFF
TRBD2 | - | TRBJ2-1 | TRBV6-5 | TGTGCCAGCAGTTACTCGACTAGCGGTCTGAATGAGCAGTTCTTC | CASSYSTSGLNEQFF
- | once | TRBJ2-7 | TRBV6-5 | TGTGCCAGCAGTTACTCGCGGAGTTACGAGCAGTACTTC | CASSYSRSYEQYF
- | - | TRBJ2-2 | TRBV2 | TGTGCCAGCAGTAAACAGGGAGCCGGGGAGCTGTTTTTT | CASSKQGAGELFF
TRBD2 | - | TRBJ2-2 | TRBV7-6 | TGTGCCAGCAGCCCCAGTGTTATTGTAGCGGGAGACACCGGGGAGCTGTTTTTT | CASSPSVIVAGDTGELFF
TRBD2 | - | TRBJ2-7 | TRBV4-3 | TGCGCCAGCAGCCAAGAATGGACTAGCTGGAGAGAGCAGTACTTC | CASSQEWTSWREQYF
TRBD1 | - | TRBJ2-2 | TRBV7-9 | TGTGCCAGCAGCGCATCGGGACAGAGCACGAACACCGGGGAGCTGTTTTTT | CASSASGQSTNTGELFF
- | - | TRBJ1-2 | TRBV7-2 | TGTGCCAGCAGCTTCCAGGGGAACCCTAACTATGGCTACACCTTC | CASSFQGNPNYGYTF
TRBD1 | - | TRBJ1-5 | TRBV19 | TGTGCCAGTAGACAGGGGGTCGTCAGCAATCAGCCCCAGCATTTT | CASRQGVVSNQPQHF
- | - | TRBJ2-7 | TRBV4-2 | TGTGCCAGCAGCCAAGTGGCGGCTAGCTCCTACGAGCAGTACTTC | CASSQVAASSYEQYF
TRBD1 | - | TRBJ1-5 | TRBV5-1 | TGCGCCAGCAGCACCGAGGGGGCTTCCAATCAGCCCCAGCATTTT | CASSTEGASNQPQHF
- | - | TRBJ2-7 | TRBV4-1 | TGCGCCAGCAGCCAAGGGCCAGGGTCGCGGGAGCAGTACTTC | CASSQGPGSREQYF
- | - | TRBJ2-2 | TRBV7-7 | TGTGCCAGCACCCCGGTGGAGCTTAACACCGGGGAGCTGTTTTTT | CASTPVELNTGELFF
TRBD2 | once | TRBJ2-1 | TRBV5-1 | TGCGCCAGCAGCGGAGGCCTAGCGGGAGGGCCATACAATGAGCAGTTCTTC | CASSGGLAGGPYNEQFF
- | - | TRBJ2-7 | TRBV30 | TGTGCCTGGAGTGGAACAGGGTATCGGTACTTC | CAWSGTGYRYF
- | once | TRBJ2-7 | TRBV28 | TGTGCCAGCAGTCCGCGGTTCTACGAGCAGTACTTC | CASSPRFYEQYF
- | - | TRBJ2-3 | TRBV7-9 | TGTGCCAGCAACACAAACTACGAGCGGAGCACAGATACGCAGTATTTT | CASNTNYERSTDTQYF
- | few | TRBJ1-3 | TRBV21-1 | TGTGCCAGCAGCAAGGGCCAACTTGGAAACACCATATATTTT | CASSKGQLGNTIYF
TRBD1 | - | TRBJ1-4 | TRBV7-9 | TGTGCCAGCAGCCCCTCCAGACAGGGGGAAAAACTGCTTTTT | CASSPSRQGEKLLF
TRBD2 | - | TRBJ2-7 | TRBV4-1 | TGCGCCAGCAGCCAAGTTGGCGGGAGGGACTACGAGCAGTACTTC | CASSQVGGRDYEQYF
TRBD2 | - | TRBJ2-5 | TRBV18 | TGTGCCAGCTCCCCTAGCGGGCCGCGGGGCCAGTACTTC | CASSPSGPRGQYF
TRBD2 | once | TRBJ2-7 | TRBV5-1 | TGCGCCAGCAGCTTGGTGGTACGGGAGGGAAGCTACGAGCAGTACTTC | CASSLVVREGSYEQYF